Presented here are 22 T cell receptor beta chains from one specimen sequenced in a study of cytomegalovirus exposure and HLA in healthy donors. PCR amplification relied on 60 Vbeta primers (plus 13 Jbeta primers). The data were produced by immunoSEQ multiplex PCR, yet TCRdb's version contains in-frame clones alone and is incomplete. The data hold over 100,000 clones, with about four fifths observed a single time. The sequencing input was PBMCs. The origin of the receptors is a male donor in good health and CMV-seronegative.

This clone occurred a few times. This rearrangement joins TRBV5-1 to TRBJ1-2; D is ambiguous. CDR3 size: 12 residues. The ends were cut back, 0 bases at V and 4 bases at J, with 4 bases in the middle. Looked up from germline, CDR1 is SGHRS and CDR2 is YFSETQ. CDR3 DNA sequence: TGCGCCAGCAGCTTGGACAGCTATGGCTACACCTTC. This encodes CASSLDSYGYTF.

The chain carries TRBV7-2 and TRBJ1-3; TRBD1 is a possible D gene (5 bases). V lost 4 bases and J 1 base, leaving 17 bases between the germline ends. CDR1 is SGHTA, CDR2 FQGNSA, per germline. This CDR3 spans 17 amino acids. CDR3 protein: CASSSMGGGISGNTIYF. CDR3 in DNA: TGTGCCAGCAGCTCGATGGGGGGTGGTATTTCTGGAAACACCATATATTTT. Supplemented by reference TRBV7-2 and TRBJ1-3, the full variable domain reads GAGVSQSPSNKVTEKGKDVELRCDPISGHTALYWYRQSLGQGLEFLIYFQGNSAPDKSGLPSDRFSAERTGGSVSTLTIQRTQQEDSAVYLCASSSMGGGISGNTIYFGEGSWLTVV.

This clone was seen once. The V call is TRBV11-2, the J call TRBJ2-6, with D unresolved. The germline V gene encodes CDR1 SGHAT and CDR2 FQNNGV. V lost 0 bases, J lost 0 bases, and 3 bases lay in between. CDR3 length equals 15 residues. The CDR3 loop is CASSLDRSGANVLTF. DNA of the CDR3: TGTGCCAGCAGCTTAGACCGCTCTGGGGCCAACGTCCTGACTTTC.

This rearrangement joins TRBV9 to TRBJ2-5, with 11 bases fitting TRBD2. The germline V gene has CDR1 SGDLS and CDR2 YYNGEE. The CDR3 has 16 residues. V was pared by 4 bases and J by 5 bases, with 10 bases of the junction left unmatched. CDR3 region: CASSLGPLAGEETQYF. The CDR3 DNA reads TGTGCCAGCAGCCTAGGCCCACTAGCGGGGGAGGAGACCCAGTACTTC.

This clone has a handful of counts. The chain uses TRBV5-1 and TRBJ1-1, with D possibly TRBD1 on 6 matching bases. V was trimmed by 3 bases and J by 1 base, leaving 13 bases between them. CDR1 and CDR2 (germline): SGHRS, YFSETQ. The CDR3 length is 15 residues. The CDR3 spells CASSSRQAKNTEAFF. The CDR3 DNA sequence: TGCGCCAGCAGCTCCCGACAGGCCAAGAACACTGAAGCTTTCTTT. The variable domain in full, with the rest retrieved from reference TRBV5-1 and TRBJ1-1, is KAGVTQTPRYLIKTRGQQVTLSCSPISGHRSVSWYQQTPGQGLQFLFEYFSETQRNKGNFPGRFSGRQFSNSRSEMNVSTLELGDSALYLCASSSRQAKNTEAFFGQGTRLTVV.

The CDR3, as DNA: TGTGCCAGCAGCTCTCCAAGCGGGGGGGCCTCACTGGGAGATACGCAGTATTTT. Its protein is CASSSPSGGASLGDTQYF. This chain joins TRBV13 and TRBJ2-3; 10 nucleotides match TRBD2. With 4 bases clipped from V and 5 bases from J, the junction kept 15 bases outside the gene matches. There are 18 residues in the CDR3. CDR1 and CDR2 (germline): PRHDT, FYEKMQ (reference sequence). Based on the CDR3 plus reference TRBV13 and TRBJ2-3, the full variable domain is AAGVIQSPRHLIKEKRETATLKCYPIPRHDTVYWYQQGPGQDPQFLISFYEKMQSDKGSIPDRFSAQQFSDYHSELNMSSLELGDSALYFCASSSPSGGASLGDTQYFGPGTRLTVL.

Comments on this clone: This sample includes further DNA sequences coding for the same CDR3. J is TRBJ2-5 and V is TRBV7-2; D is ambiguous. Germline V CDR1 and CDR2: SGHTA, FQGNSA. The CDR3 has 13 amino acids. V was cut by 5 bases and J by 3 bases, with 10 bases left in between. The DNA of the CDR3 is TGTGCCAGCAGCCCCGGTTTGGAAGAGACCCAGTACTTC. As protein: CASSPGLEETQYF.

The chain is built from TRBV4-3 and TRBJ2-7; D possibly corresponds to TRBD1 (8 bases). This CDR3 has 18 residues. Germline-derived CDR1 and CDR2 are LGHNA and YSLEER. Trimming took off 6 bases at V and 2 bases at J, with 26 bases between the two ends. CDR3 sequence (DNA): TGCGCCAGCAGAAGACCGGGACAGGCCCTTCGGGGGGCCTACGAGCAGTACTTC. Its translation is CASRRPGQALRGAYEQYF.

The chain carries TRBV7-9 and TRBJ2-7; 8 bases are shared with TRBD1. This CDR3 has 14 amino acids. Trimming at V came to 5 bases and at J to 2 bases, leaving 5 bases not matched to a gene. Germline loops: CDR1 SEHNR, CDR2 FQNEAQ (reference sequence). The CDR3 DNA sequence: TGTGCCAGCAGCCCAGGGGGCTTAACCTACGAGCAGTACTTC. It is translated as CASSPGGLTYEQYF.

The V and J genes are TRBV5-1 and TRBJ1-1; 10 bases line up with TRBD1. CDR1 and CDR2 (germline): SGHRS, YFSETQ. V lost 0 bases and J lost 6; bases outside the gene matches: 5. This CDR3 is built from 15 residues. In DNA form, the CDR3 reads TGCGCCAGCAGCTTGGGGGGACAGGGGTGGGCTGAAGCTTTCTTT. This codes for CASSLGGQGWAEAFF.

This sequence joins TRBV7-9 and TRBJ2-1; D call uncertain. This CDR3 is built from 13 residues. The V gene's germline CDR1 is SEHNR and CDR2 FQNEAQ (reference sequence). V dropped 2 bases and J dropped 9 bases, with 11 bases sitting between them. In DNA, the CDR3 is TGTGCCAGCAGCTTAAGCGAGATGGGTGAGCAGTTCTTC. It translates to CASSLSEMGEQFF.

J is TRBJ1-1 and V is TRBV29-1; perhaps TRBD1 as D (6 bases). Germline V CDR1 and CDR2: SQVTM, ANQGSEA. The CDR3 contains 12 residues. Trimming took off 4 bases at V and 3 bases at J, with 9 bases between the two ends. CDR3 sequence (DNA): TGCAGCGTTGTCAGGGGAGACACTGAAGCTTTCTTT. Translation gives CSVVRGDTEAFF.

This chain joins TRBV19 and TRBJ1-6; D is possibly TRBD1 (5 bases). Germline CDR1 is LNHDA and CDR2 is SQIVND (reference sequence). This CDR3 contains 18 residues. V was cut by 6 bases and J by 0 bases, with 18 bases left in between. The CDR3 is CASSPRRGPSSYNSPLHF. CDR3 nucleotide sequence: TGTGCCAGTAGCCCGCGGAGGGGACCCAGCTCCTATAATTCACCCCTCCACTTT.

The chain combines TRBV27 with TRBJ2-7, with TRBD1 matching over 9 bases. The CDR3 is 15 amino acids. V shed 5 bases, J shed 2 bases, and the junction held 7 bases outside the gene matches. Germline loops: CDR1 MNHEY, CDR2 SMNVEV (reference sequence). The CDR3 loop reads CASSPTGQGPYEQYF. The CDR3 DNA reads TGTGCCAGCAGTCCCACGGGACAGGGCCCCTACGAGCAGTACTTC.

The gene calls are TRBV5-1 and TRBJ2-2; weak D call: TRBD2 (7 bases). The CDR3 is 17 amino acids. The germline V gene encodes CDR1 SGHRS and CDR2 YFSETQ. The V gene lost 0 bases and the J gene lost 4 bases, with 16 bases spanning the gap. The DNA for the CDR3 is TGCGCCAGCAGCTTGGGACCTCGGGGGGCCGGCACCGGGGAGCTGTTTTTT. Translating it yields CASSLGPRGAGTGELFF.

There are a few counts of this clone. The rearrangement links TRBV10-3 to TRBJ2-7; the match to TRBD1 covers 9 bases. Trimming cost V 2 bases and J 2 bases; bases outside gene matches: 1. Per the germline V gene, CDR1 is ENHRY and CDR2 is SYGVKD. The CDR3 covers 14 residues. The CDR3 protein is CAISEGQGTYEQYF. The CDR3 DNA reads TGTGCCATCAGTGAGGGACAGGGGACCTACGAGCAGTACTTC.

The V and J genes are TRBV27 and TRBJ2-5; 10 positions match TRBD2. This CDR3 has 15 amino acids. Germline V gene data show CDR1 as MNHEY and CDR2 as SMNVEV (reference sequence). Unmatched junction bases numbered 4, after V lost 3 bases and J lost 3 bases. The CDR3 bases are TGTGCCAGCAGTTTGGGTAGCGGGGGGAAAGAGACCCAGTACTTC. Translation: CASSLGSGGKETQYF.

The chain recombines TRBV7-2 with TRBJ2-5, with 8 bases aligning to TRBD2. In germline, CDR1 is SGHTA, CDR2 FQGNSA. J was trimmed by 3 bases and V by 3 bases; bases with no gene match: 3. The CDR3 sequence is 14 residues long. DNA for the CDR3: TGTGCCAGCAGCTTGGGACTAGAGGAAGAGACCCAGTACTTC. Translation gives CASSLGLEEETQYF. The entire variable domain, with the rest obtained from reference TRBV7-2 and TRBJ2-5, is as follows: GAGVSQSPSNKVTEKGKDVELRCDPISGHTALYWYRQSLGQGLEFLIYFQGNSAPDKSGLPSDRFSAERTGGSVSTLTIQRTQQEDSAVYLCASSLGLEEETQYFGPGTRLLVL.

This chain uses TRBV7-9 with TRBJ2-1; 8 bases are a match to TRBD1. CDR3 length equals 13 residues. Per the germline V gene, CDR1 is SEHNR and CDR2 is FQNEAQ (reference sequence). The trim removed 1 base at V and 7 bases at J, leaving 0 bases unmatched. The CDR3 sequence is CASSLGTGNEQFF. The DNA of the CDR3 is TGTGCCAGCAGCTTAGGGACAGGGAATGAGCAGTTCTTC.

The V gene is TRBV29-1, the J gene TRBJ2-1; D remains unclear. Germline loops: CDR1 SQVTM, CDR2 ANQGSEA. The CDR3 length is 15 residues. The V end lost 1 base, the J end lost 0 bases, and 10 bases lay between the germline ends. CDR3 coding DNA: TGCAGCGTTGAAGGTGATAGGAGCTCCTACAATGAGCAGTTCTTC. Its translation: CSVEGDRSSYNEQFF.

The gene calls are TRBV7-2 and TRBJ2-5; 9 nucleotides line up with TRBD2. Germline CDR1 reads SGHTA; CDR2 reads FQGNSA. The CDR3 contains 16 residues. J gave up 4 bases and V 5 bases, and 11 bases lay outside the gene matches. The CDR3 nucleotides are TGTGCCAGCAGCGCCAACTTCCTAGCGGGGCCAGAGACCCAGTACTTC. It specifies CASSANFLAGPETQYF.

The chain couples TRBV6-4 to TRBJ1-5, with 9 bases that match TRBD1. This CDR3 is built from 13 residues. V was clipped by 3 bases and J by 6 bases; unmatched bases: 0. Germline assignment: CDR1 MRHNA and CDR2 SNTAGT. The CDR3 protein is CASSEDRGQPQHF. CDR3 DNA: TGTGCCAGCAGTGAGGACAGGGGTCAGCCCCAGCATTTT.